A selection of T cell receptor beta chains follows, all from one sample in a study of OX40 agonist ivuxolimab in advanced cancers. Only in-frame clones appear in the TCRdb table, and some are missing; sequencing was by immunoSEQ multiplex PCR. The profile shows 83,000 or so clones, about 81% of them singletons. The sample consisted of CD4+ or CD8+ T cells sorted from blood, taken in a trial of the OX40 agonist ivuxolimab. These receptors originate from an adult with an advanced solid tumor such as melanoma, head and neck, liver or kidney cancer. The CDR3 runs from the conserved cysteine through the conserved F or W. Clone size is not always given. Where it is, it says once, few, many or a class for expanded clones.

CDR3aa: CASSEAPGHYGYTF; abundance: -; v_gene: TRBV6-1; j_gene: TRBJ1-2
CDR3aa: CASKPGSGGAREQFF; abundance: -; v_gene: TRBV6-1; j_gene: TRBJ2-1
CDR3aa: CASSAITGGNGYTF; abundance: -; v_gene: TRBV11-2; j_gene: TRBJ1-2
CDR3aa: CASSQDLFGGDLYGYTF; abundance: -; v_gene: TRBV4-3; j_gene: TRBJ1-2
CDR3aa: CASSLDRGGDQPQHF; abundance: -; v_gene: TRBV5-1; j_gene: TRBJ1-5
CDR3aa: CAISEQGASSYNEQFF; abundance: -; v_gene: TRBV10-3; j_gene: TRBJ2-1
CDR3aa: CASSPDRGRGYEQYF; abundance: once; v_gene: TRBV6-1; j_gene: TRBJ2-7
CDR3aa: CASRENEKLFF; abundance: -; v_gene: TRBV6-1; j_gene: TRBJ1-4
CDR3aa: CASSFQGRDEKLFF; abundance: -; v_gene: TRBV7-8; j_gene: TRBJ1-4
CDR3aa: CASSGGGYQPQHF; abundance: -; v_gene: TRBV10-2; j_gene: TRBJ1-5
CDR3aa: CASMNRGGGQPQHF; abundance: once; v_gene: TRBV2; j_gene: TRBJ1-5
CDR3aa: CASSLVVLVGGFSGNTIYF; abundance: -; v_gene: TRBV7-9; j_gene: TRBJ1-3
CDR3aa: CASSQLSGTIIVGETQYF; abundance: -; v_gene: TRBV5-4; j_gene: TRBJ2-5
CDR3aa: CASSEPARSRGAYGYTF; abundance: -; v_gene: TRBV9; j_gene: TRBJ1-2
CDR3aa: CASSPDRASSGNTIYF; abundance: -; v_gene: TRBV11-2; j_gene: TRBJ1-3
CDR3aa: CASSPTSGGSYEQYF; abundance: -; v_gene: TRBV16; j_gene: TRBJ2-7
CDR3aa: CASGPRQTSGANVLTF; abundance: -; v_gene: TRBV7-2; j_gene: TRBJ2-6
CDR3aa: CAPAKGSHSRNTEAFF; abundance: -; v_gene: TRBV5-8; j_gene: TRBJ1-1
CDR3aa: CASSFRGTGSYEQYF; abundance: -; v_gene: TRBV27; j_gene: TRBJ2-7
CDR3aa: CASRPGTGGQPQHF; abundance: -; v_gene: TRBV27; j_gene: TRBJ1-5
CDR3aa: CASSQDWTGGTDTQYF; abundance: once; v_gene: TRBV4-2; j_gene: TRBJ2-3
CDR3aa: CASSLRGLTDTQYF; abundance: -; v_gene: TRBV27; j_gene: TRBJ2-3
CDR3aa: CASSDTSGGAYNEQFF; abundance: once; v_gene: TRBV25-1; j_gene: TRBJ2-1
CDR3aa: CASSQERGEGCTF; abundance: -; v_gene: TRBV4-3; j_gene: TRBJ1-2
CDR3aa: CASNSGGGYNEQFF; abundance: -; v_gene: TRBV5-5; j_gene: TRBJ2-1
CDR3aa: CASSRYSTDTQYF; abundance: -; v_gene: TRBV6-5; j_gene: TRBJ2-3
CDR3aa: CASSFAGTGRLTYGYTF; abundance: -; v_gene: TRBV11-2; j_gene: TRBJ1-2
CDR3aa: CASRFGSGPGELFF; abundance: -; v_gene: TRBV5-1; j_gene: TRBJ2-2